Sequencing of this TCR beta chain was carried out in a study of vaccination effects on CD4 cells after COVID-19. Clones were read by immunoSEQ multiplex PCR, and TCRdb kept only the in-frame ones, dropping some. The sample records tens of thousands of clones, around 85% being singletons. As to this clone: The target antigen is unknown.

CDR3 length: 14 amino acids. Germline V gives CDR1 MNHNY, CDR2 SVGAGI (reference sequence). Trimming left V 6 bases short and J 6 bases short, with 18 bases between. Antigen-specific CD4+ T cells were expanded (with viral peptide pools) by the ViraFEST assay ahead of sequencing. The culture ran for approximately nine days before CD4+ T cells were isolated. Specimen: CD4+ T cells from PBMCs cultured with HCoV-229E spike peptides, collected before COVID-19 vaccination. The origin of this receptor is a human donor who received a COVID-19 vaccine. This rearrangement joins TRBV6-6 to TRBJ2-7; possibly TRBD1 for D (6 bases). The CDR3 DNA is TGTGCCAGCAGCCATGGGACATTTGAAGGCGAGCAGTACGTC. Protein sequence: CASSHGTFEGEQYV.